This T cell receptor (beta chain) is from a study of shared clonotypes between healthy human individuals (dated by TCRdb to between 2020 and 2021). Study-level background: The cohort comprised two women and a few men aged 18 to 49 years. To increase sequencing depth and limit assay-specific biases, TCR repertoire library preparation and sequencing were carried out by different laboratories using diverse techniques. Per donor, leukapheresis produced somewhere between about 0.8 and 9.5 billion PBMCs. For each donor, CD4 naive and CD4 memory were each run on three plates, CD8 naive on two plates, and CD8 memory on one plate. Blood TCR repertoires of a handful of healthy adults were deeply sequenced to estimate repertoire size and the extent of clonotype sharing between individuals.

The donors were healthy, HIV-negative adults who had no recently reported acute infections or vaccinations. Every donor was a Caucasian adult residing in Nashville, Tennessee, USA. Magnetic negative selection was used to enrich CD4+ T cells, after which naive cells were positively selected on CD45RA and the negative fraction became the memory subset. Blood was collected by leukapheresis, and PBMCs were isolated by Ficoll-Histopaque density gradient centrifugation and then cryopreserved in liquid nitrogen vapor phase. Analytical flow cytometry was used to check the purity and quantity of every magnetically sorted T cell population. From each sorted fraction, genomic DNA was isolated and quantified by UV absorbance on a Nanodrop 2000c. Using the deep immunoSEQ assay, TCR CDR3 regions were amplified from genomic DNA by multiplex PCR. For each cell subset, the extracted genomic DNA was distributed evenly across all wells of several immunoSEQ 96-well plates, and each plate served as one replicate. For sorted subsets, roughly 190 ng of genomic DNA, equivalent to around 30,000 T cell genomes, went into each replicate PCR. The purified libraries were quantified using a Qubit 3.0 fluorometer, sized with a Bioanalyzer 2100, and then quantified again using the KAPA Library Quantification kit. Every immunoSEQ 96-well plate was sequenced on a dedicated single-read 150-cycle Illumina NextSeq 550 flow cell. From the authors' description of their analysis: The immunoSEQ output contained only junctional sequences without quality scores, so filtering could not match that applied to full-length reads. Sequences were annotated with PyIR, a Python wrapper for IgBLAST v1.9, using IMGT germline references to assign V/J genes and CDR3. Reads were removed for weak V/J assignments (E-value above 1e-6), missing CDR3, stop codons, out-of-frame junctions, or ambiguous translated residues. V3J clonotypes were defined as sequences sharing an identical inferred V gene, J gene, and CDR3 amino acid sequence. Percentage overlap between repertoires was calculated by dividing the number of shared unique clonotypes by the size of the smaller repertoire. Three approaches were used to assess repertoire richness: RTK rarefaction, the Chao1 estimator, and Recon v2.1 estimates of unobserved clonotypes. Generation probabilities for all TCRbeta clonotypes obtained by the gDNA method from a handful of donors were computed using OLGA. In TCRdb, the immuneACCESS table is reduced to in-frame sequences with V and J assigned. These tables do not hold every clone; where another copy was compared, an unresolved V gene accounts for under half, and the others remain unexplained. That table furnishes V, J and clone size, whereas the DNA furnished D and trimming. The sample table lists around 940,000 clones, roughly 72% of them with a count of one. Of the sample, over 1.3% is held by the ten largest clones.

A note on this clone: Its antigen is unknown. Base qualities are not at hand, and no much larger clone is one base apart.

Points the paper makes about the study in general: Compared with non-shared clonotypes, the clonotypes found in all four sorted-subset donors had higher generation probabilities. Because the study included a small number of donors, the genetic and exposure-history diversity represented was limited. Rarefaction of sorted-subset datasets indicated incomplete sequencing despite the large sequencing depth. Estimated clonotype richness was generally larger for naive than for memory subsets. Sampling was limited to blood, and TCR repertoires in tissue likely differ from TCR repertoires in blood. Across four donors, roughly 5.1% of naive CD4, more than 3% of naive CD8, about 2% of memory CD4, and 0.4% of memory CD8 clonotypes were shared. Pairwise subsampling led to the expectation that sequencing depth would affect the degree of clonotype sharing among donors.

Trimming at the junction amounts to 7 bases on V and 5 bases on J, and the germline ends lie 11 bases apart. The cysteine opens and the phenylalanine closes a CDR3 of 12 amino acids. Of all the DNA, just the CDR3 is kept, 36 bases in frame from base 1. CDR1 and CDR2 are read off the germline V gene as MNHEY and SVGAGI. The sample taken for sequencing was memory CD4+ T cells sorted from blood. According to the study, the label for this sample's cell subset or site signals: CD45RA-negative fraction. This receptor was taken from a man aged 18 to 29 in good health. The sequence joins TRBV6-5 to TRBJ2-5; there is no confident call for the D gene. CDR3 region: CASTNTLETQYF. The sequenced DNA: TGTGCCAGCACCAATACCCTCGAGACCCAGTACTTC.